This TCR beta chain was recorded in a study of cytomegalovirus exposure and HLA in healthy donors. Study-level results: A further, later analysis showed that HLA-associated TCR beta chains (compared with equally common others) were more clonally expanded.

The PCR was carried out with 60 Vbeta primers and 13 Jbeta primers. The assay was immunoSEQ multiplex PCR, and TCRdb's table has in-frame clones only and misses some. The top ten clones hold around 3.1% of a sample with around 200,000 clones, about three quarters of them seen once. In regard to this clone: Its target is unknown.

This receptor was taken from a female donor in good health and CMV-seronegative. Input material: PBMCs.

CDR3 nucleotides: TGTGCCAGCAGTTTATGGGGGGGGAACAATGAGCAGTTCTTC. Encoded protein: CASSLWGGNNEQFF. The chain combines TRBV28 with TRBJ2-1, with TRBD2 matching 7 bases. The germline CDR1 and CDR2 sequences are MDHEN and SYDVKM. V was pared by 0 bases and J by 5 bases, with 1 base of the junction left unmatched. The CDR3 is 14 residues long.